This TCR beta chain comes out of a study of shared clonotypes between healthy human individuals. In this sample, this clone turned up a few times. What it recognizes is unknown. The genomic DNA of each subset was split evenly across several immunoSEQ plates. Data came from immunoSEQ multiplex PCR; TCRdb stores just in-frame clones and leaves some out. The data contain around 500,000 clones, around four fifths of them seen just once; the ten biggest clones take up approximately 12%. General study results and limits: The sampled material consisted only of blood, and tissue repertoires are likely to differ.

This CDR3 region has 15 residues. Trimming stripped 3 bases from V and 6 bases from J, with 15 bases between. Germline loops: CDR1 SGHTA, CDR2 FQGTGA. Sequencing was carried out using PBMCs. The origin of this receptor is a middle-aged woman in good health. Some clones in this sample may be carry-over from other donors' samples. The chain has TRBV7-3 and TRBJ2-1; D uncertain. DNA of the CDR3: TGTGCCAGCAGCTTCTCGGGTGACCGACGCAATGAGCAGTTCTTC. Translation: CASSFSGDRRNEQFF.